A selection of T cell receptor beta chains follows, all from one sample in a study of T cell repertoires in cytomegalovirus infection. TCRdb processed the reads anew with MiXCR; each CDR3 protein has one entry. The sample holds approximately 130,000 distinct CDR3 sequences, roughly 9% seen once. Material for sequencing was PBMCs. Receptors originate from a human donor in good health (CMV status not recorded). Some clones in this sample may be carry-over from other donors' samples. CDR3s include the opening cysteine and the closing phenylalanine or tryptophan. The order of the fields is D gene, clone size, V gene, J gene, CDR3 protein, CDR3 DNA. The D gene is left open where the match is weak. Rows may omit the clone size; those that give it use once, few, many or a size class.

TRBD2	many	TRBV12-3/TRBV12-4	TRBJ2-1	CASRGGLGSYNEQFF	TGTGCCAGCAGGGGGGGACTAGGCTCTTACAATGAGCAGTTCTTC
.	many	TRBV12-3/TRBV12-4	TRBJ2-7	CASSLTGTYYEQYF	TGTGCCAGCAGTCTGACAGGGACTTACTACGAGCAGTACTTC
.	.	TRBV4-1	TRBJ1-1	CASSHVQGTEAFF	TGCGCCAGCAGCCACGTTCAGGGTACTGAAGCTTTCTTT
.	many	TRBV7-2	TRBJ1-2	CASSPGAPANYGYTF	TGTGCCAGCAGCCCAGGGGCTCCAGCTAACTATGGCTACACCTTC
.	many	TRBV7-2	TRBJ2-7	CASSHRRRQEQYF	TGTGCCAGCAGCCACCGGCGAAGGCAGGAGCAGTACTTC
TRBD2	many	TRBV7-2	TRBJ2-7	CASSLDLGGSYEQYF	TGTGCCAGCAGCTTAGATTTGGGGGGGTCCTACGAGCAGTACTTC
.	many	TRBV7-2	TRBJ1-1	CASSLAIGQSNTEAFF	TGTGCCAGCAGCTTAGCAATAGGGCAGTCGAACACTGAAGCTTTCTTT
.	many	TRBV7-2	TRBJ2-7	CASRSLGEQYF	TGTGCCAGCAGATCTCTTGGCGAGCAGTACTTC
.	.	TRBV13	TRBJ1-5	CASSLTMGGGRGPQHF	TGTGCCAGCAGCTTAACTATGGGGGGGGGCCGGGGGCCCCAGCATTTT
.	many	TRBV5-4	TRBJ1-2	CASTSGTDIYGYTF	TGTGCCAGCACCTCCGGGACGGACATCTATGGCTACACCTTC
.	few	TRBV30	TRBJ1-1	CAWRKAEAFF	TGTGCCTGGAGGAAGGCTGAAGCTTTCTTT
TRBD1	few	TRBV24-1	TRBJ2-3	CATRGQGTDTQYF	TGTGCCACCCGGGGACAGGGCACAGATACGCAGTATTTT
.	many	TRBV7-9	TRBJ2-5	CASSPPRGRETQYF	TGTGCCAGCAGCCCCCCACGGGGTCGCGAGACCCAGTACTTC
.	few	TRBV10-3	TRBJ1-1	CAISDNVNTEAFF	TGTGCCATCAGTGATAATGTGAACACTGAAGCTTTCTTT
TRBD1	few	TRBV5-6	TRBJ2-7	CASSWKDRARTYEQYF	TGTGCCAGCAGCTGGAAGGACAGGGCGAGGACCTACGAGCAGTACTTC
.	many	TRBV27	TRBJ2-7	CASSLKGPIIYEQYF	TGTGCCAGCAGTTTAAAGGGACCAATTATCTACGAGCAGTACTTC
TRBD2	.	TRBV20-1	TRBJ2-1	CSASGAGGSSYNEQFF	TGCAGTGCTAGTGGAGCGGGGGGTAGCTCCTACAATGAGCAGTTCTTC
.	.	TRBV29-1	TRBJ1-3	CSVEEFGVGGFGNTIYF	TGCAGCGTTGAAGAGTTCGGGGTCGGGGGTTTCGGAAACACCATATATTTT
.	many	TRBV28	TRBJ1-2	CASSLRRFDGYTF	TGTGCCAGCAGTTTAAGGAGATTTGATGGCTACACCTTC
.	many	TRBV7-3	TRBJ1-3	CASSLSGSNSGNTIYF	TGTGCCAGCAGCTTATCCGGCTCGAACAGCGGAAACACCATATATTTT
.	.	TRBV6-6	TRBJ2-1	CASSRTGLGNEQFF	TGTGCCAGCAGCCGAACAGGGTTGGGCAATGAGCAGTTCTTC
.	many	TRBV7-2	TRBJ1-2	CASTEWRYGYTF	TGTGCCAGCACGGAATGGCGTTATGGCTACACCTTC
.	many	TRBV20-1	TRBJ1-1	CSARDPGIRTEAFF	TGCAGTGCTAGAGATCCGGGGATTAGAACTGAAGCTTTCTTT
.	many	TRBV6-2/TRBV6-3	TRBJ1-5	CASSLIAVTVSSNQPQHF	TGTGCCAGCAGCCTCATCGCCGTCACAGTGTCTAGCAATCAGCCCCAGCATTTT